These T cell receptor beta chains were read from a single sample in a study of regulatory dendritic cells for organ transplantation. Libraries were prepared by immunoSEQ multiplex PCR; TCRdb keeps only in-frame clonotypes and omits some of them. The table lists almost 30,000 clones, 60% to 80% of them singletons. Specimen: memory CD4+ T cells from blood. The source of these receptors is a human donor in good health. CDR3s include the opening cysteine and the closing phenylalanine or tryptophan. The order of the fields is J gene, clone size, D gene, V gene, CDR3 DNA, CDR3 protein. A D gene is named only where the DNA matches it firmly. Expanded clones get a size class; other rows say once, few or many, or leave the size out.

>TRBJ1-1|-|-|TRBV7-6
TGTGCCAGCACCCGAAGTCTGCGGGCACAAATGGGAGGGAGCACTGAAGCTTTCTTT
CASTRSLRAQMGGSTEAFF
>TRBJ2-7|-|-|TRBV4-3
TGCGCCAGCAGCCAAGATCTCCGGACGGTCTACGAGCAGTACTTC
CASSQDLRTVYEQYF
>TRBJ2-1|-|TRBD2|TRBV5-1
TGCGCCAGCAGCCTCTATAGCGGGAGGGCCGGGTTCTTC
CASSLYSGRAGFF
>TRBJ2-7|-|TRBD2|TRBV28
TGTGCCAGCCGTCTCCAGCAAGCCGGGACTACCTACGAGCAGTACTTC
CASRLQQAGTTYEQYF
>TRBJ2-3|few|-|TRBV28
TGTGCCAGCAGTCGTTTCCTGGGGGGATTCACAGATACGCAGTATTTT
CASSRFLGGFTDTQYF
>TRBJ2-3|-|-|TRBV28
TGTGCCAGCAGTCCCTACGTCACAGATACGCAGTATTTT
CASSPYVTDTQYF
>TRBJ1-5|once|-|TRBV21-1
TGTGCCAGCAGCAAGCAGGCGCGATCGAGTAAGGGCAATCAGCCCCAGCATTTT
CASSKQARSSKGNQPQHF
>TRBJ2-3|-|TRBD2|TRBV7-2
TGTGCCAGCAGCCCGAGGACTAGCGGGAGTTTTGCAGATACGCAGTATTTT
CASSPRTSGSFADTQYF
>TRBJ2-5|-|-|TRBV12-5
TGTGCTAGTGGTTTGAATGGTCTGGGGGGTTCTGGGGAGACCCAGTACTTC
CASGLNGLGGSGETQYF
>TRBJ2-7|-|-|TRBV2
TGTGCCAGCAGTCTCCGGACAGAATACGAGCAGTACTTC
CASSLRTEYEQYF
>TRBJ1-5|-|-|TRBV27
TGTGCCAGCAGCCTTGGGGGGGCAATCGGCAATCAGCCCCAGCATTTT
CASSLGGAIGNQPQHF
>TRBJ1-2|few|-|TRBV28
TGTGCCAGCAGTTTAACAACGACAGCTAACTATGGCTACACCTTC
CASSLTTTANYGYTF
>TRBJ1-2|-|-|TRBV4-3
TGCGCCAGCAGCCATACCAGGACAGATTCCTATGGCTACACCTTC
CASSHTRTDSYGYTF